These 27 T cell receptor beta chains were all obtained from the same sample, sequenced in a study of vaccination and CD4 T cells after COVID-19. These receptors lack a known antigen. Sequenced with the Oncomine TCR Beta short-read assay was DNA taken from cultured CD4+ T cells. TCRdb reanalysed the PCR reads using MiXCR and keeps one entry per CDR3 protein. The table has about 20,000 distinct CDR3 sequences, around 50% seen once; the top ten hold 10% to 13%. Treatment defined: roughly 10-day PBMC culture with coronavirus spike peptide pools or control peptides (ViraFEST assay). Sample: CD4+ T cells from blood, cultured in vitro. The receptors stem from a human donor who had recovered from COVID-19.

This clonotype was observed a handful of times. CDR3 in amino acids: CASSHRGMDYGYTF. The CDR3 region has the DNA TGTGCCAGCAGTCACCGGGGGATGGACTATGGCTACACCTTC. The chain combines TRBV27 with TRBJ1-2, with D possibly matching TRBD1 (5 bases). The germline gives CDR1 MNHEY, CDR2 SMNVEV (reference sequence). Trimming took 5 bases from V and 3 from J, leaving 13 bases between them. The CDR3 has 14 amino acids.

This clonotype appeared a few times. CDR3 in amino acids: CASSRDSQGTDTQYF. The CDR3 DNA sequence: TGTGCCAGCAGCCGGGACAGTCAAGGCACAGATACGCAGTATTTT. J is TRBJ2-3 and V is TRBV7-2, with 7 bases matching TRBD1. This CDR3 region has 15 residues. Germline CDR1 reads SGHTA; CDR2 reads FQGNSA. Trimming removed 5 bases from V and 1 base from J; junction bases left unmatched: 6. The variable domain in full, completed from reference TRBV7-2 and TRBJ2-3, reads GAGVSQSPSNKVTEKGKDVELRCDPISGHTALYWYRQSLGQGLEFLIYFQGNSAPDKSGLPSDRFSAERTGGSVSTLTIQRTQQEDSAVYLCASSRDSQGTDTQYFGPGTRLTVL.

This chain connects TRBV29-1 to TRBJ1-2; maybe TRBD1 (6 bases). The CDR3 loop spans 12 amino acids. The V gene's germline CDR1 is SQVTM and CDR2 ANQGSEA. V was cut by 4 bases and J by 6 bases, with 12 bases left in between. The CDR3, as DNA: TGCAGCGTTGCGGGCAAGGGGGATGGCTACACCTTC. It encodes CSVAGKGDGYTF.

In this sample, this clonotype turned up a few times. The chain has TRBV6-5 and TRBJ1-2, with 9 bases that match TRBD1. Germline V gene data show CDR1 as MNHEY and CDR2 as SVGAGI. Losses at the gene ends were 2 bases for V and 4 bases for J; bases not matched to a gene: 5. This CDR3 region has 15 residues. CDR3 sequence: CASSYRGQGGYGYTF. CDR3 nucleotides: TGTGCCAGCAGTTACAGGGGACAGGGAGGCTATGGCTACACCTTC.

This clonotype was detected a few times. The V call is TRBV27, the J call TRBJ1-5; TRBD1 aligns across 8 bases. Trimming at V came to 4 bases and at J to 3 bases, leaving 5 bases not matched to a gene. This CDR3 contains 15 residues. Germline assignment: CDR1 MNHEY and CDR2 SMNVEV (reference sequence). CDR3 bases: TGTGCCAGCAGTTCGACAGGGGCTTCCAATCAGCCCCAGCATTTT. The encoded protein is CASSSTGASNQPQHF.

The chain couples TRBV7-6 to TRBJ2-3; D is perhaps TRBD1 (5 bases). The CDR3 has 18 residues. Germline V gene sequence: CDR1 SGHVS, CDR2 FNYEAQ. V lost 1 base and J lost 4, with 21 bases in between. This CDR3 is CASSLDVQGGGIPDTQYF. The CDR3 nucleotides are TGTGCCAGCAGCTTAGATGTCCAGGGTGGTGGAATCCCAGATACGCAGTATTTT.

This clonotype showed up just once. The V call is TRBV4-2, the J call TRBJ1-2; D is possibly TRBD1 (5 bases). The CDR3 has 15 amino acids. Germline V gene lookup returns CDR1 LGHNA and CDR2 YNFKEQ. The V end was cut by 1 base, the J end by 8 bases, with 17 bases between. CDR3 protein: CASSQGSAGGVGYTF. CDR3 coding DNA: TGTGCCAGCAGCCAAGGTTCGGCGGGAGGGGTCGGCTACACCTTC.

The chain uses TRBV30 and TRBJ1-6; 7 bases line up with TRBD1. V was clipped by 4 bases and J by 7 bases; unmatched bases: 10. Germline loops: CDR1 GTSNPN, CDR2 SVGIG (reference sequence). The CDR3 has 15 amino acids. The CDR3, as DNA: TGTGCCTGGAATTTGGCCAGGGGGAGAAATTCACCCCTCCACTTT. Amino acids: CAWNLARGRNSPLHF.

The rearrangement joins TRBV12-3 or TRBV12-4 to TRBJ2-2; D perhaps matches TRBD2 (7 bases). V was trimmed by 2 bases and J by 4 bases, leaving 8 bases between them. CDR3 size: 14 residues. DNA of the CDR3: TGTGCCAGCAGTTTAAGGGGGGGCACCGGGGAGCTGTTTTTT. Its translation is CASSLRGGTGELFF.

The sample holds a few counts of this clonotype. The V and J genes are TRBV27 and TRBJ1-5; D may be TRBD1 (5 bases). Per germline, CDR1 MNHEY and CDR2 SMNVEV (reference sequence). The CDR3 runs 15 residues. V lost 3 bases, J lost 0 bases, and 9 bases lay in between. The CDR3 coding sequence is TGTGCCAGCAGTTTGGTCAGGGATAGCAATCAGCCCCAGCATTTT. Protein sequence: CASSLVRDSNQPQHF.

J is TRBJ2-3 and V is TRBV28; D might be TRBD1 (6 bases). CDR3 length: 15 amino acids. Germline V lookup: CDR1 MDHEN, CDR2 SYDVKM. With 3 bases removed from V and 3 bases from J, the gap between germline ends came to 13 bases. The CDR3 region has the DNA TGTGCCAGCAGTTTCGGCAGGGGTGTAACAGATACGCAGTATTTT. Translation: CASSFGRGVTDTQYF.

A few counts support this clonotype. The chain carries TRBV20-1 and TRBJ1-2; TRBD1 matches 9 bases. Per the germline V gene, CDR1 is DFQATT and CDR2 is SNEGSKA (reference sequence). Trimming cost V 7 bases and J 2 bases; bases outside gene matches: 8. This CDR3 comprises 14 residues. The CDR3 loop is CSVGGGTGNYGYTF. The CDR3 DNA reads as TGCAGTGTCGGAGGCGGGACAGGGAACTATGGCTACACCTTC.

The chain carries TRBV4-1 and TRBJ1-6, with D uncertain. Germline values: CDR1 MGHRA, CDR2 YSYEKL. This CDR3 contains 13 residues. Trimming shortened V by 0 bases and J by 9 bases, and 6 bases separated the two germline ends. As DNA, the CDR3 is TGCGCCAGCAGCCAAGATTTATCTTCACCCCTCCACTTT. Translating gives CASSQDLSSPLHF.

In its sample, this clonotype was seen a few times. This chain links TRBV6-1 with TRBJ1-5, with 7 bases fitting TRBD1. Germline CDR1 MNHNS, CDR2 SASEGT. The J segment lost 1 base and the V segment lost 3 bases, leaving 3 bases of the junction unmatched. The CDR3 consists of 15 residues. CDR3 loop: CASSDDRASNQPQHF. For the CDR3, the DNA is TGTGCCAGCAGTGATGACAGGGCCAGCAATCAGCCCCAGCATTTT.

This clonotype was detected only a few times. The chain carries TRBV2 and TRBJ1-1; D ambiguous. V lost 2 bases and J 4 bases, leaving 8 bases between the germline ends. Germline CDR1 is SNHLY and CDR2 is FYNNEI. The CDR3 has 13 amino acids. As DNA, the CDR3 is TGTGCCAGCAGTGAAAACGGGCCCACTGAAGCTTTCTTT. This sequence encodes CASSENGPTEAFF.

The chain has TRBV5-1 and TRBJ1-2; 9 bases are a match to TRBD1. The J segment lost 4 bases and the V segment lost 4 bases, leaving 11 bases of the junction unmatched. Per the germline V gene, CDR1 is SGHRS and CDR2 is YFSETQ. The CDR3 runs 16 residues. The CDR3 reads CASSPGPDRGLYGYTF. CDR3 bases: TGCGCCAGCAGCCCCGGCCCGGACAGGGGCCTCTATGGCTACACCTTC.

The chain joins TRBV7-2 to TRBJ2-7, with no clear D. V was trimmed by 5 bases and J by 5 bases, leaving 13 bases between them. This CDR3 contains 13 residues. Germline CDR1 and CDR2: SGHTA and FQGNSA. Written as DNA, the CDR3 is TGTGCCAGCAGCCCGCTGCAGTCCCACGAGCAGTACTTC. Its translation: CASSPLQSHEQYF.

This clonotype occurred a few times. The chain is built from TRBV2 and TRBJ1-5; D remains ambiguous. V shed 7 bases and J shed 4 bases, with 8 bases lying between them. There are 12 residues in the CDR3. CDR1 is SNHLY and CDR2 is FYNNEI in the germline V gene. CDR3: CASNYGNQPQHF. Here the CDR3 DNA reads TGTGCCAGCAACTATGGTAATCAGCCCCAGCATTTT.

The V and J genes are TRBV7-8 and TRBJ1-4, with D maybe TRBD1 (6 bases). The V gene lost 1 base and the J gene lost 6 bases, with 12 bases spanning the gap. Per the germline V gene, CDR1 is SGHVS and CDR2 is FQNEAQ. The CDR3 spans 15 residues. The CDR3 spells CASSLDGTRDEKLFF. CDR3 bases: TGTGCCAGCAGCTTAGACGGGACACGGGATGAAAAACTGTTTTTT. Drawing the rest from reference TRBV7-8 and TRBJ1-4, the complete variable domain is GAGVSQSPRYKVAKRGQDVALRCDPISGHVSLFWYQQALGQGPEFLTYFQNEAQLDKSGLPSDRFFAERPEGSVSTLKIQRTQQEDSAVYLCASSLDGTRDEKLFFGSGTQLSVL.

Written as DNA, the CDR3 is TGTGCCAGCAGTTACTCCAGACAGGGGGCCTATGGCTACACCTTC. Translation gives CASSYSRQGAYGYTF. The chain links TRBV6-5 to TRBJ1-2; TRBD1 aligns across 10 bases. Germline V gives CDR1 MNHEY, CDR2 SVGAGI. V was pared by 0 bases and J by 4 bases, with 2 bases of the junction left unmatched. This CDR3 region has 15 residues.

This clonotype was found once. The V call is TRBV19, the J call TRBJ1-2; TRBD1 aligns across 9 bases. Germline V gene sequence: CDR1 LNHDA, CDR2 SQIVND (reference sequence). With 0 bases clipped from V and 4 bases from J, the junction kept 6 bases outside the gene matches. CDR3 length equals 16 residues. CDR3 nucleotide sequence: TGTGCCAGTAGTATAGACGCCGGGACAGGGAGCTATGGCTACACCTTC. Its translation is CASSIDAGTGSYGYTF. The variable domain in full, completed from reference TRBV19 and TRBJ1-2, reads DGGITQSPKYLFRKEGQNVTLSCEQNLNHDAMYWYRQDPGQGLRLIYYSQIVNDFQKGDIAEGYSVSREKKESFPLTVTSAQKNPTAFYLCASSIDAGTGSYGYTFGSGTRLTVV.

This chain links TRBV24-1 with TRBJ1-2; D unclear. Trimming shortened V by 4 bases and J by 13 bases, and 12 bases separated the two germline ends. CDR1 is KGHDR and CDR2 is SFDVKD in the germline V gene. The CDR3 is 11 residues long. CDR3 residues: CATSDPDGTTF. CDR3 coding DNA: TGTGCCACCAGTGACCCCGACGGCACCACCTTC.

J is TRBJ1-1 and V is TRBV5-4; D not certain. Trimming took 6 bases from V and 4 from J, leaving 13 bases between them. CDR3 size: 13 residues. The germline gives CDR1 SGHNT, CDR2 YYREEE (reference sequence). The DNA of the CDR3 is TGTGCCAGCAAAATTTGGGATGGCACTGAAGCTTTCTTT. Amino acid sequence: CASKIWDGTEAFF.

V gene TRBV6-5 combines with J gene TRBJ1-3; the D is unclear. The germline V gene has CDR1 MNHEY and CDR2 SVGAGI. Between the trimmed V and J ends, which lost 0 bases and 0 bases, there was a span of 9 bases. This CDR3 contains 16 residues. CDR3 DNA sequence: TGTGCCAGCAGTTACTCGAATGGGAACTCTGGAAACACCATATATTTT. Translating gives CASSYSNGNSGNTIYF.

The CDR3 DNA reads TGTGCCAGCAGTGATCAGGGGAACCTGAACACTGAAGCTTTCTTT. It encodes CASSDQGNLNTEAFF. The chain is built from TRBV2 and TRBJ1-1; D possibly corresponds to TRBD1 (6 bases). V shed 3 bases and J shed 0 bases, with 11 bases lying between them. The CDR3 is made up of 15 amino acids. Germline V gives CDR1 SNHLY, CDR2 FYNNEI.

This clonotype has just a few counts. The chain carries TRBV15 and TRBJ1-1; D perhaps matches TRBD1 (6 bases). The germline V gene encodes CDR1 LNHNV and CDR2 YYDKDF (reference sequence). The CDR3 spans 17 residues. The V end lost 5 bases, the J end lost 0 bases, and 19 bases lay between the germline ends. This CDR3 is CATSWGGTGWMNTEAFF. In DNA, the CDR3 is TGTGCCACCAGCTGGGGGGGAACAGGGTGGATGAACACTGAAGCTTTCTTT.

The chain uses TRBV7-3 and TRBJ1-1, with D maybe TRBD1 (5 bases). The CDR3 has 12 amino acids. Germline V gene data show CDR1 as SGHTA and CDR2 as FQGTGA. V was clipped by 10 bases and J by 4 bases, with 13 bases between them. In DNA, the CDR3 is TGTGCCACACAGGAGTCGGGCACTGAAGCTTTCTTT. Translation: CATQESGTEAFF.